Listed here are 19 T cell receptor beta chains from one sample, sequenced in a study of OX40 agonist ivuxolimab in advanced cancers. The library was generated by the immunoSEQ multiplex PCR assay. The immuneACCESS repertoire file appears here via TCRdb, limited to in-frame rearrangements. These files lack a portion of the clones; in checked studies, under half of the deficit traces to unresolved V genes, and the cause of the others is not known. The sample contains around 76,000 clones, roughly 89% of them found a single time. Under 3.5% of the sample is in the top ten clones. Sequences were derived from CD4+ or CD8+ T cells sorted from blood, sampled in a trial of the OX40 agonist ivuxolimab. These receptors were obtained from an adult with an advanced solid tumor such as melanoma, head and neck, liver or kidney cancer.

This chain connects TRBV11-3 to TRBJ1-1; D gene unclear. V lost 0 bases and J 8 bases, leaving 10 bases between the germline ends. Germline V gene lookup returns CDR1 SGHNT and CDR2 YENEEA. There are 13 residues in the CDR3. The CDR3 bases are TGTGCCAGCAGCTTAGATGCAGGAAGGGAAGCTTTCTTT. Translating gives CASSLDAGREAFF. The full variable domain, its missing parts supplied by reference TRBV11-3 and TRBJ1-1, is EAGVVQSPRYKIIEKKQPVAFWCNPISGHNTLYWYLQNLGQGPELLIRYENEEAVDDSQLPKDRFSAERLKGVDSTLKIQPAELGDSAVYLCASSLDAGREAFFGQGTRLTVV.

This chain uses TRBV15 with TRBJ2-2; D call uncertain. Trimming cost V 0 bases and J 10 bases, with 15 bases left between them. The CDR3 is 15 amino acids. Germline-derived CDR1 and CDR2 are LNHNV and YYDKDF (reference sequence). The CDR3 nucleotides are TGTGCCACCAGCAGAGATAGGAACATGCCGGAGGAGCTGTTTTTT. This encodes CATSRDRNMPEELFF.

The chain has TRBV5-1 and TRBJ2-7, with 7 positions matching TRBD1. J lost 3 bases, V lost 3 bases, and 6 bases had no gene match. The CDR3 sequence is 14 residues long. Germline V gives CDR1 SGHRS, CDR2 YFSETQ. Here the CDR3 DNA reads TGCGCCAGCAGCTCCACGGGACAGAACTACGAGCAGTACTTC. The encoded protein is CASSSTGQNYEQYF.

The V and J genes are TRBV5-1 and TRBJ1-2, with a weak D call TRBD1 (5 bases). The CDR3 consists of 15 residues. Germline lookup yields CDR1 SGHRS and CDR2 YFSETQ. Between the trimmed V and J ends, which lost 0 bases and 6 bases, there was a span of 15 bases. The CDR3 loop reads CASSLEGRASDGYTF. In DNA form, the CDR3 reads TGCGCCAGCAGCTTGGAGGGCAGGGCCTCGGATGGCTACACCTTC.

The V gene is TRBV5-1, the J gene TRBJ1-5, with D possibly being TRBD1 (6 bases). Germline V lookup: CDR1 SGHRS, CDR2 YFSETQ. V lost 2 bases and J lost 1, with 10 bases in between. The CDR3 is 15 amino acids. The CDR3 region has the DNA TGCGCCAGCAGCTTACAGGGAGCAAGCAATCAGCCCCAGCATTTT. Amino acid sequence: CASSLQGASNQPQHF.

The chain joins TRBV5-1 to TRBJ1-1, with 7 bases lining up with TRBD1. CDR1 SGHRS and CDR2 YFSETQ come from the germline V gene. The V gene end was trimmed by 0 bases and the J gene end by 1 base; junction bases not matched to a gene: 9. The CDR3 runs to 17 residues. This chain's CDR3 is CASSLGWGQQSNTEAFF. In nucleotides, the CDR3 is TGCGCCAGCAGCTTGGGGTGGGGACAGCAGTCGAACACTGAAGCTTTCTTT.

The V and J genes are TRBV10-1 and TRBJ2-5; 7 bases are shared with TRBD2. The CDR3 spans 15 residues. Germline V gene lookup returns CDR1 WNHNN and CDR2 SYGVQD (reference sequence). The V segment lost 2 bases and the J segment 3 bases; nucleotides outside the gene matches: 6. CDR3 sequence reads: CASSEMASGEETQYF. CDR3 bases: TGCGCCAGCAGTGAGATGGCTAGCGGCGAAGAGACCCAGTACTTC.

The chain carries TRBV5-4 and TRBJ2-2, with 9 bases identical to TRBD2. The length of the CDR3 is 16 residues. Germline V gives CDR1 SGHNT, CDR2 YYREEE (reference sequence). J gave up 5 bases and V 2 bases, and 7 bases lay outside the gene matches. Written as DNA, the CDR3 is TGTGCCAGCAGCTTTCCGTTAGCGGGGGCAACCGGGGAGCTGTTTTTT. This translates into CASSFPLAGATGELFF.

The chain couples TRBV28 to TRBJ1-5; 7 bases are shared with TRBD1. Germline loops: CDR1 MDHEN, CDR2 SYDVKM. The CDR3 is 14 amino acids. The junction had 4 bases not matched to a gene; V was cut back by 5 bases and J by 3 bases. CDR3 in amino acids: CASSPGGPNQPQHF. DNA of the CDR3: TGTGCCAGCAGTCCAGGGGGGCCCAATCAGCCCCAGCATTTT.

The chain has TRBV7-9 and TRBJ1-5, with 7 bases fitting TRBD1. This CDR3 comprises 13 residues. In germline, CDR1 is SEHNR, CDR2 FQNEAQ (reference sequence). Germline trimming cut 3 bases from V and 5 bases from J; bases unmatched to any gene: 1. In DNA form, the CDR3 reads TGTGCCAGCAGCTTCGGACAGGATCAGCCCCAGCATTTT. This gives the protein CASSFGQDQPQHF.

The chain joins TRBV30 to TRBJ1-2; 9 nucleotides match TRBD1. This CDR3 has 15 residues. The J segment lost 6 bases and the V segment lost 0 bases, leaving 8 bases of the junction unmatched. Germline-derived CDR1 and CDR2 are GTSNPN and SVGIG (reference sequence). CDR3 sequence reads: CAWSVRSDRGNGYTF. The CDR3 coding sequence is TGTGCCTGGAGTGTCAGATCGGACAGGGGCAATGGCTACACCTTC.

The gene calls are TRBV6-5 and TRBJ1-5, with a weak D call TRBD1 (5 bases). The CDR3 covers 13 residues. Germline V CDR1 and CDR2: MNHEY, SVGAGI. Trimming took 10 bases from V and 1 from J, leaving 11 bases between them. The CDR3 bases are TGTGCCACCGGGGGTTCGAGCAATCAGCCCCAGCATTTT. This translates into CATGGSSNQPQHF.

This clone has just one count. The rearrangement links TRBV28 to TRBJ2-3; D is possibly TRBD2 (9 bases). Germline-derived CDR1 and CDR2 are MDHEN and SYDVKM. Between the trimmed V and J ends, which lost 6 bases and 2 bases, there was a span of 27 bases. The CDR3 runs to 19 residues. The CDR3, as DNA: TGTGCCAGCAGCCATAATCTACAGGGGGGGACTAGCCTCACAGATACGCAGTATTTT. Translation: CASSHNLQGGTSLTDTQYF.

The V gene is TRBV2, the J gene TRBJ1-4; possibly TRBD1 for D (6 bases). Trimming removed 1 base from V and 8 bases from J, with 11 bases in between. The CDR3 length is 14 residues. Germline V gene data show CDR1 as SNHLY and CDR2 as FYNNEI. CDR3 DNA sequence: TGTGCCAGCAGTGAAGGGGGGCGCCTGGAAAAACTGTTTTTT. Protein product: CASSEGGRLEKLFF.

This clone showed up just a few times. The gene calls are TRBV5-1 and TRBJ1-1; no definite D call. This CDR3 region has 17 residues. V was cut by 0 bases and J by 0 bases, with 15 bases left in between. Looked up from germline, CDR1 is SGHRS and CDR2 is YFSETQ. In nucleotides, the CDR3 is TGCGCCAGCAGCTTGGTAGCAGCCAAGGTAATGAACACTGAAGCTTTCTTT. Its protein is CASSLVAAKVMNTEAFF. Based on the CDR3 plus reference TRBV5-1 and TRBJ1-1, the full variable domain is KAGVTQTPRYLIKTRGQQVTLSCSPISGHRSVSWYQQTPGQGLQFLFEYFSETQRNKGNFPGRFSGRQFSNSRSEMNVSTLELGDSALYLCASSLVAAKVMNTEAFFGQGTRLTVV.

This chain links TRBV7-6 with TRBJ1-5; 9 bases agree with TRBD1. Germline V gives CDR1 SGHVS, CDR2 FNYEAQ. CDR3 size: 15 residues. The ends lost 1 base at V and 4 bases at J; junction bases unmatched: 2. CDR3 DNA: TGTGCCAGCAGCTTAGACAGGGGGCCGAATCAGCCCCAGCATTTT. Translating gives CASSLDRGPNQPQHF. The full variable domain, with the rest looked up from reference TRBV7-6 and TRBJ1-5, is GAGVSQSPRYKVTKRGQDVALRCDPISGHVSLYWYRQALGQGPEFLTYFNYEAQQDKSGLPNDRFSAERPEGSISTLTIQRTEQRDSAMYRCASSLDRGPNQPQHFGDGTRLSIL.

This chain joins TRBV7-8 and TRBJ1-1; a weak D match, TRBD1 (5 bases). V was shortened by 5 bases and J by 3 bases, with 22 bases between the two germline ends. Germline CDR1 SGHVS, CDR2 FQNEAQ. The CDR3 has 17 residues. CDR3 sequence (DNA): TGTGCCAGCAGCCTCCTCGCGGGGGGGGGAGGTTACACTGAAGCTTTCTTT. This gives the protein CASSLLAGGGGYTEAFF. The entire variable domain, with the rest obtained from reference TRBV7-8 and TRBJ1-1, is as follows: GAGVSQSPRYKVAKRGQDVALRCDPISGHVSLFWYQQALGQGPEFLTYFQNEAQLDKSGLPSDRFFAERPEGSVSTLKIQRTQQEDSAVYLCASSLLAGGGGYTEAFFGQGTRLTVV.

The genes are TRBV28 and TRBJ2-3, with D possibly TRBD1 on 5 matching bases. CDR1 and CDR2 (germline): MDHEN, SYDVKM. This CDR3 region has 13 residues. V lost 8 bases and J 2 bases, leaving 11 bases between the germline ends. The CDR3: CASGGANTDTQYF. Written as DNA, the CDR3 is TGTGCCAGCGGTGGGGCGAACACAGATACGCAGTATTTT.

The chain has TRBV5-8 and TRBJ1-1, with D tentatively TRBD1 (6 bases). V lost 5 bases and J 4 bases, leaving 12 bases between the germline ends. Germline CDR1 SGHTS, CDR2 YDEGEE. The CDR3 is 13 amino acids. The CDR3 loop reads CASRRGRGTEAFF. CDR3 nucleotide sequence: TGTGCCAGCAGGAGGGGCAGGGGCACTGAAGCTTTCTTT.